Listed below are T cell receptor beta chains from one sample, sequenced in a study of blood T cell repertoires in COVID-19. Profiled with immunoSEQ multiplex PCR; TCRdb holds only in-frame clones, not every one. The sample has about 220,000 clones; about 80% are singletons. Sequenced material: PBMCs or T cells enriched from blood (not recorded which). Source of these receptors: a woman aged 40 to 55 with acute COVID-19. The CDR3 runs from the conserved cysteine through the conserved F or W. Each record gives: D gene, clone size, J gene, V gene, CDR3 DNA, CDR3 protein. The D gene is left open where the match is weak. Clone size is given for some rows only: seen once, a few or many times, or a class if the clone is expanded.

>NA|NA|TRBJ2-1|TRBV29-1
TGCAGCGTTGGCGGCAGGGTGAGTGGTGAGCAGTTCTTC
CSVGGRVSGEQFF
>NA|NA|TRBJ1-6|TRBV7-8
TGTGCCAGCAGCCCCGCGGGGGGAAGTAATTCACCCCTCCACTTT
CASSPAGGSNSPLHF
>TRBD1|NA|TRBJ1-6|TRBV7-9
TGTGCCAGCGGCGGGACAGAGAATTCACCCCTCCACTTT
CASGGTENSPLHF
>TRBD2|NA|TRBJ2-5|TRBV18
TGTGCCAGCTCAGAACTAGCGGGGGCTATCGAGACCCAGTACTTC
CASSELAGAIETQYF
>TRBD1|few|TRBJ2-7|TRBV4-1
TGCGCCAGCAGCCAAGATCGCGGGACAGGGTCTCACTACGAGCAGTACTTC
CASSQDRGTGSHYEQYF
>TRBD1|once|TRBJ1-2|TRBV5-4
TGTGCCAGCAGCGAAGGGACAGAGAATGGCTACACCTTC
CASSEGTENGYTF
>NA|NA|TRBJ1-2|TRBV7-9
TGTGCCAGCAGCTTAGTACCGGACAGTAACTATGGCTACACCTTC
CASSLVPDSNYGYTF
>TRBD1|NA|TRBJ2-2|TRBV12-3/TRBV12-4
TGTGCCAGCAGTGGACAGGGTCTCGGGGAGCTGTTTTTT
CASSGQGLGELFF
>NA|once|TRBJ1-2|TRBV29-1
TGCAGCGTGGGCTCAGGCTTGCTCTATGGCTACACCTTC
CSVGSGLLYGYTF
>NA|NA|TRBJ1-2|TRBV7-9
TGTGCCAGCAGCTCCCACTTAGGGGGGGAGAATGGCTACACCTTC
CASSSHLGGENGYTF
>NA|NA|TRBJ2-5|TRBV5-1
TGCGCCAGCAGCTTGGAGGGGAATGGCGGTGGGAACCAGTACTTC
CASSLEGNGGGNQYF
>NA|NA|TRBJ1-1|TRBV11-2
TGTGCCAGCAGCTTAGGAACGACAGGTCGAAACACTGAAGCTTTCTTT
CASSLGTTGRNTEAFF
>NA|few|TRBJ1-5|TRBV4-2
TGTGCCAGCAGCCACCGCAGGGATGGGAATCAGCCCCAGCATTTT
CASSHRRDGNQPQHF
>TRBD1|NA|TRBJ2-7|TRBV4-2
TGTGCCAGCAGCCAAGATACCATGAAAGGGGGCTATTACGAGCAGTACTTC
CASSQDTMKGGYYEQYF